A selection of T cell receptor beta chains follows, all from one sample in a study of blood T cell repertoires in COVID-19. The assay was immunoSEQ multiplex PCR, and TCRdb's table has in-frame clones only and misses some. Among just under 45,000 clones listed, 87% were seen once. The sample consisted of peripheral blood. All receptors derive from a man between 35 and 55 years old with COVID-19, enrolled during active disease. CDR3s include the opening cysteine and the closing phenylalanine or tryptophan. A D gene is named only where the DNA matches it firmly. Where a row states a size, it is once, few, many or the class of an expanded clone; other rows omit it.

clone size	V gene	J gene	D gene	CDR3 DNA	CDR3 protein
.	TRBV6-6	TRBJ2-2	.	TGTGCCAGCAGCCCCGTTCTCGGGGAGCTGTTTTTT	CASSPVLGELFF
once	TRBV7-9	TRBJ2-2	.	TGTGCCAGCAGCCCCTCCGGGACTCATAACACCGGGGAGCTGTTTTTT	CASSPSGTHNTGELFF
.	TRBV12-5	TRBJ2-2	TRBD1	TGTGCTAGTGGTTTGGTCCTCGACAGGGGCACCGGGGAGCTGTTTTTT	CASGLVLDRGTGELFF
few	TRBV2	TRBJ2-7	TRBD2	TGTGCCAGCAGTGATCACACTAGCGGGAGGGAGCAGTACTTC	CASSDHTSGREQYF
.	TRBV3-1/TRBV3-2	TRBJ1-1	.	TGTGCCAGCAGCCTAAGGGCAGGGTCCACTGAAGCTTTCTTT	CASSLRAGSTEAFF
.	TRBV19	TRBJ2-3	.	TGTGCCAGTAGTATAGCCCGGGGATCAGATACGCAGTATTTT	CASSIARGSDTQYF
.	TRBV2	TRBJ1-5	.	TGTGCCAGCAGTTCTACTACAGGGTTCGGCAATCAGCCCCAGCATTTT	CASSSTTGFGNQPQHF
.	TRBV5-4	TRBJ2-2	TRBD1	TGTGCCAGCAGCGGAGGGGACAGGGGGCCCACCGGGGAGCTGTTTTTT	CASSGGDRGPTGELFF
.	TRBV5-6	TRBJ1-6	.	TGTGCCAGCAGCTTGTCCGGGACGGTGGGAGGTTCACCCCTCCACTTT	CASSLSGTVGGSPLHF
once	TRBV18	TRBJ2-2	.	TGTGCCAGCTCACCGCCGGGAATTCGATATTTTGGCGTATGGGGCACCGGGGAGCTGTTTTTT	CASSPPGIRYFGVWGTGELFF
few	TRBV21-1	TRBJ2-7	.	TGTGCCAGCAGCAAAGCCTCGGGCAGGGTGTCCTACGAGCAGTACTTC	CASSKASGRVSYEQYF
.	TRBV3-1/TRBV3-2	TRBJ1-4	.	TGTGCCAGCAGCCCTGGCCCAACGGGGGAAAAACTGTTTTTT	CASSPGPTGEKLFF
.	TRBV7-9	TRBJ2-3	TRBD2	TGTGCCAGCAGCACCGGGACTAGCGGGGGGGCAGGCACAGATACGCAGTATTTT	CASSTGTSGGAGTDTQYF
.	TRBV7-9	TRBJ2-3	.	TGTGCCAGCAGCTTATTATCCGACAGGCAGTATTTT	CASSLLSDRQYF
.	TRBV6-6	TRBJ2-7	.	TGTGCCAGCAGTCGCTGGGGGGACGACAGGGTCAACGAGCAGTACTTC	CASSRWGDDRVNEQYF
once	TRBV30	TRBJ2-7	TRBD1	TGTGCCTTTACCGAGACAGGGATGACCGAGCAGTACTTC	CAFTETGMTEQYF
.	TRBV6-1	TRBJ2-5	TRBD2	TGTGCCAGCAGTGAAGAGATCGGACTAGCGGGGGGTCTGGAGACCCAGTACTTC	CASSEEIGLAGGLETQYF
.	TRBV10-3	TRBJ2-1	TRBD2	TGTGCCATGCACTCTGGGACTAGTGGCAATGAGCAGTTCTTC	CAMHSGTSGNEQFF
.	TRBV5-1	TRBJ2-2	TRBD2	TGCGCCAGCAGCTTCGGGTGGTTTCCGACTAGCGTGTCGACCGGGGAGCTGTTTTTT	CASSFGWFPTSVSTGELFF
.	TRBV19	TRBJ1-5	.	TGTGCCAGTAGTCAAACAGGGAATCAGCCCCAGCATTTT	CASSQTGNQPQHF
.	TRBV7-9	TRBJ2-3	.	TGTGCCAGCAGCTTAGGGCGGCAGGGGACAATCCAAAGCACAGATACGCAGTATTTT	CASSLGRQGTIQSTDTQYF
.	TRBV3-1/TRBV3-2	TRBJ1-4	TRBD1	TGTGCCAGCAGCCGCCTGTTGGGACAGAATGAAAAACTGTTTTTT	CASSRLLGQNEKLFF
.	TRBV20-1	TRBJ2-5	.	TGCAGTGCGGTACTAGTGGAGACCCAGTACTTC	CSAVLVETQYF
few	TRBV9	TRBJ2-3	.	TGTGCCAGCAGAGCGGGCACAGATACGCAGTATTTT	CASRAGTDTQYF
.	TRBV4-1	TRBJ2-2	TRBD1	TGCGCCAGCAGCCAAGCAGGGGGCGCGGAAACCGGGGAGCTGTTTTTT	CASSQAGGAETGELFF
few	TRBV5-4	TRBJ1-6	TRBD1	TGTGCCAGCAGCCTCAAGGACAGGAAGAATTCACCCCTCCACTTT	CASSLKDRKNSPLHF
.	TRBV3-1/TRBV3-2	TRBJ1-2	.	TGTGCCAGCAGCCAAGAATCTGGGGAGCTGAACTATGGCTACACCTTC	CASSQESGELNYGYTF
once	TRBV5-6	TRBJ2-7	.	TGTGCCAGCAGCTTGGGGACTACCTACGAGCAGTACTTC	CASSLGTTYEQYF